The next 14 T cell receptor beta chains were all read from a single sample in a study of HIV-infected patients and healthy controls. Alpha and beta constant-region primers primed reverse transcription of about 0.5 ug RNA. Alpha and beta chain libraries were made separately by chain-specific third strand synthesis with multiplexing indices. TCRdb called the 5' RACE reads again in MiXCR, with one record for every CDR3 protein. The sample yields approximately 16,000 distinct CDR3 sequences, 9% to 9.5% seen once. No cell fractionation was done, so the repertoire covers all unsorted peripheral blood T cells. The sequenced material came from blood. These receptors were obtained from an adult in good health.

The genes are TRBV7-9 and TRBJ1-1; D is uncertain. CDR1 SEHNR and CDR2 FQNEAQ come from the germline V gene (reference sequence). The V end was cut by 5 bases, the J end by 3 bases, with 10 bases between. The CDR3 sequence is 13 residues long. This CDR3 reads CASSLTRDTEAFF. The CDR3 nucleotides read TGTGCCAGCAGCCTGACACGGGACACTGAAGCTTTCTTT.

In this sample, this clonotype turned up many times. The chain is built from TRBV7-2 and TRBJ2-7; D is unresolved. The V gene's germline CDR1 is SGHTA and CDR2 FQGNSA. The CDR3 length is 15 residues. The germline V and J ends were trimmed by 5 bases and 3 bases, with 17 bases remaining between them. The CDR3 nucleotides are TGTGCCAGCAGCCCCCAGGCGGCTCGCCTCTACGAGCAGTACTTC. Translation gives CASSPQAARLYEQYF.

Many counts were recorded for this clonotype. CDR3 bases: TGTGCCAGCAGCTCGCCAGGGACAAAAACCTACGAGCAGTACTTC. Amino acids: CASSSPGTKTYEQYF. V is TRBV7-2 and J is TRBJ2-7, with a possible D match to TRBD1 (6 bases). Trimming shortened V by 4 bases and J by 2 bases, and 15 bases separated the two germline ends. The CDR3 is made up of 15 amino acids. Germline loops: CDR1 SGHTA, CDR2 FQGNSA.

The table lists this clonotype with a few counts. The rearrangement uses TRBV5-4 and TRBJ2-1; a possible D gene is TRBD1 (6 bases). Deletions cut 0 bases from V and 4 bases from J, with 8 bases between. This CDR3 region has 14 residues. Germline lookup yields CDR1 SGHNT and CDR2 YYREEE (reference sequence). The CDR3 DNA is TGTGCCAGCAGCTTGGAACAGGGTTACAATGAGCAGTTCTTC. Translated, it gives CASSLEQGYNEQFF. Complete variable domain (other parts from reference TRBV5-4 and TRBJ2-1): ETGVTQSPTHLIKTRGQQVTLRCSSQSGHNTVSWYQQALGQGPQFIFQYYREEENGRGNFPPRFSGLQFPNYSSELNVNALELDDSALYLCASSLEQGYNEQFFGPGTRLTVL.

There are many counts of this clonotype. V and J are TRBV6-6 and TRBJ2-1, with D tentatively TRBD2 (5 bases). This CDR3 has 14 residues. Germline V CDR1 and CDR2: MNHNY, SVGAGI (reference sequence). With 5 bases removed from V and 14 bases from J, the gap between germline ends came to 22 bases. The CDR3: CASSTQLGVDFKFF. The CDR3 region has the DNA TGTGCCAGCAGTACGCAACTAGGAGTGGACTTCAAGTTCTTC.

The chain carries TRBV28 and TRBJ1-1, with D uncertain. In germline, CDR1 is MDHEN, CDR2 SYDVKM. This CDR3 has 14 amino acids. The CDR3 DNA sequence: TGTGAAAGCAGAAAAGGGAAGGACCTTAGGGAAGCTTTCTTT. Its translation: CESRKGKDLREAFF.

At least ten counts were recorded for this clonotype. V and J are TRBV12-3 or TRBV12-4 and TRBJ2-7, with D uncertain. This CDR3 contains 12 residues. Trimming shortened V by 4 bases and J by 5 bases, and 9 bases separated the two germline ends. CDR3 in amino acids: CASSSLPHEQYV. The CDR3 bases are TGTGCCAGCAGTTCCCTTCCCCACGAGCAGTACGTC.

This clonotype was counted many times. The chain is built from TRBV9 and TRBJ2-5; unclear D gene. Per the germline V gene, CDR1 is SGDLS and CDR2 is YYNGEE. The CDR3 totals 14 residues. The V end lost 0 bases, the J end lost 3 bases, and 9 bases lay between the germline ends. This chain's CDR3 is CASSVGSAKETQYF. CDR3 nucleotide sequence: TGTGCCAGCAGCGTAGGGTCGGCAAAAGAGACCCAGTACTTC.

Ten or more counts support this clonotype. At one end the junction does not follow the germline gene, possibly because of a read error. The genes are TRBV7-7 and TRBJ2-5; 9 positions match TRBD1. Germline CDR1 SSHAT, CDR2 FNYEAQ (reference sequence). This CDR3 comprises 15 residues. The CDR3 nucleotides read TGTGCTAGCAGCTTAGGGACAGGGCCTGCAGAGACCCAGTACTTC. Protein sequence: CASSLGTGPAETQYF.

This clonotype was seen at least ten times. The rearrangement links TRBV7-2 to TRBJ1-2; 9 positions match TRBD1. The CDR3 contains 16 residues. Germline V gene data show CDR1 as SGHTA and CDR2 as FQGNSA. The V segment lost 5 bases and the J segment 5 bases; nucleotides outside the gene matches: 12. The CDR3 is CASSPSGTGRNYGYTF. The CDR3 nucleotides read TGTGCCAGCAGCCCTTCCGGGACAGGGAGGAATTATGGCTACACCTTC.

This clonotype was recorded many times. The chain employs TRBV5-1 and TRBJ2-7; weak D call: TRBD2 (6 bases). The germline V gene has CDR1 SGHRS and CDR2 YFSETQ. The ends were cut back, 2 bases at V and 0 bases at J, with 6 bases in the middle. There are 13 residues in the CDR3. The chain's CDR3 is CASSFGSSYEQYV. Here the CDR3 DNA reads TGCGCCAGCAGCTTCGGGAGCTCCTACGAGCAGTACGTC.

V gene TRBV5-6 combines with J gene TRBJ2-2, with 7 bases identical to TRBD1. Per germline, CDR1 SGHDT and CDR2 YYEEEE. The CDR3 totals 15 residues. After removal of 4 bases from V and 3 bases from J, the junction contained 6 bases not matched to a gene. CDR3 loop: CASSRDSPHTGELFF. CDR3 nucleotide sequence: TGTGCCAGCAGCCGGGACAGCCCCCACACCGGGGAGCTGTTTTTT.

As concerns this clonotype: This may be a read error, as it is one base from a much larger clone. The chain joins TRBV6-5 to TRBJ2-5, with D tentatively TRBD1 (6 bases). V was clipped by 1 base and J by 5 bases, with 17 bases between them. Looked up from germline, CDR1 is MNHEY and CDR2 is SVGAGI. This CDR3 comprises 16 residues. CDR3 bases: TGTGCCAGCAGTTACTTTCGGTCAGGGGACGGGGAGACCCAGTACTTC. Residues: CASSYFRSGDGETQYF.

This chain connects TRBV29-1 to TRBJ2-2; D may be TRBD2 (7 bases). The germline V and J ends were trimmed by 4 bases and 3 bases, with 9 bases remaining between them. This CDR3 region has 13 residues. Germline V CDR1 and CDR2: SQVTM, ANQGSEA. This chain's CDR3 is CSVVGGDTGELFF. CDR3 bases: TGCAGCGTTGTAGGGGGGGACACCGGGGAGCTGTTTTTT.